The T cell receptor (beta chain) described here comes from a study of blood T cell repertoires in COVID-19. The overall study: COVID-19 samples, acute and convalescent, were from the United States, Italy and Spain.

Methods used by the authors: From reference gene primer amplification, estimates of nucleated cell counts were derived. Measured with immunoSEQ multiplex PCR; TCRdb has only the in-frame clones, and not every one. V and J calls and clone size come straight from that table; D and trimming were deduced from the DNA. The sample carries about 280,000 clones, approximately 86% recorded once. The germline V gene encodes CDR1 MNHNS and CDR2 SASEGT. The CDR3 runs 15 residues. The V and J ends lost 0 bases and 7 bases respectively, with 10 bases between them. The J gene is TRBJ1-6, the V gene TRBV6-1, with no clear D. Sequenced sample: peripheral blood. The TCR originated in a man younger than 35 with active or convalescent COVID-19. CDR3: CASSEATGANSPLHF. The CDR3 DNA is TGTGCCAGCAGTGAAGCAACCGGAGCGAATTCACCCCTCCACTTT.